The TCR beta chain under discussion was sequenced for a study of blood T cell repertoires in COVID-19 (dated by TCRdb to 2018 to 2021). General notes on the study: The collaborator samples originated in the United States, Italy and Spain and spanned the acute and convalescent phases of COVID-19. The material from the prospective study consisted of cDNA or gDNA derived from T cells, B-cell-depleted T cells, or PBMCs. The dataset comprised deeply sampled blood TCRbeta repertoires from subjects exposed to, actively infected with, or recovered from COVID-19. The repertoires were made available in a free public database intended to serve as a resource for research on the immune response to SARS-CoV-2. The samples were drawn from two sources: the first 160 participants of the ongoing ImmuneRACE study, and approximately 1,300 subjects contributed by 6 global collaborators. Sample metadata almost always included a de-identified subject ID, COVID-19 status, age in years and sex. HLA class I and class II types, where available, came from metadata supplied by the sample provider rather than from assay-based typing. What the study reported, not specific to this receptor: Clinical and demographic metadata were provided uncurated, with the amount varying by source and participant.

The immunoSEQ Assay, a bias-controlled multiplex PCR, was used to amplify TCRbeta CDR3 regions from genomic DNA. Per the source publication's procedure: The number of nucleated cells in each sample was estimated by amplification of reference gene primers within the assay. Sequence reads were collapsed and filtered to measure the absolute abundance of every unique TCRbeta CDR3 rearrangement. For each sample, productive Simpson clonality was calculated as the square root of Simpson's diversity index across productive rearrangements. TCRdb took over this immuneACCESS table, retaining in-frame rearrangements with V and J assigned. Such tables are incomplete; in checked studies, under half of the missing clones stem from an unresolved V gene, and the remainder is unexplained. V and J calls and clone size come straight from that table; D and trimming were deduced from the DNA. Here the sample has approximately 28,000 clones; around 92% occur a single time. The ten largest clones take up approximately 3% of the sample.

The germline V gene encodes CDR1 LGHDT and CDR2 YNNKEL (reference sequence). V sheds 1 base and J sheds 1 base, leaving 14 bases between their ends. Reading from cysteine to phenylalanine, the CDR3 counts 18 amino acids. The DNA shown is the 54-base CDR3, in frame from base 1. Worth noting for this clone: Its binding antigen is unknown. No much larger clone is present one base from it, and per-base qualities are unavailable.

The collaborating institutions used their own protocols to collect whole blood in K2EDTA tubes. For TCRbeta analysis, collaborators shipped samples as frozen whole blood, isolated PBMCs, or DNA extracted from either of those sample types. This receptor chain uses TRBV3-1 (or the pseudogene TRBV3-2) and TRBJ2-6; the D gene lacks a confident call. This receptor was obtained from a human donor in a cohort sampled during active COVID-19. What was sequenced was peripheral blood. The CDR3 region: CASSQGSSTRSGANVLTF. The sequenced DNA: TGTGCCAGCAGCCAAGGGAGCTCCACACGATCTGGGGCCAACGTCCTGACTTTC.